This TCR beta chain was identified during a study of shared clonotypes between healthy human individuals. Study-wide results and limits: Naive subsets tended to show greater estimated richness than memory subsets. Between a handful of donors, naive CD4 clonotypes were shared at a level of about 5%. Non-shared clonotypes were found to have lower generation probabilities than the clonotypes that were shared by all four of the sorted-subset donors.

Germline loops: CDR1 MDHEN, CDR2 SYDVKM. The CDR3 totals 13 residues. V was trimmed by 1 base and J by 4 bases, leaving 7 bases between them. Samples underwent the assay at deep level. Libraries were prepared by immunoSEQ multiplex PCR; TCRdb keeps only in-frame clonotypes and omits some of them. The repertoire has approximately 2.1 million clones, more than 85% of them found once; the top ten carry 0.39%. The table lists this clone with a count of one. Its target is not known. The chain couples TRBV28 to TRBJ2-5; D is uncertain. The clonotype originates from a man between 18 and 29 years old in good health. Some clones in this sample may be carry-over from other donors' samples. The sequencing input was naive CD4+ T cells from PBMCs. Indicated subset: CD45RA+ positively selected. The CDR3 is CASSLYRRETQYF. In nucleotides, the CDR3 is TGTGCCAGCAGTTTATACCGAAGAGAGACCCAGTACTTC.